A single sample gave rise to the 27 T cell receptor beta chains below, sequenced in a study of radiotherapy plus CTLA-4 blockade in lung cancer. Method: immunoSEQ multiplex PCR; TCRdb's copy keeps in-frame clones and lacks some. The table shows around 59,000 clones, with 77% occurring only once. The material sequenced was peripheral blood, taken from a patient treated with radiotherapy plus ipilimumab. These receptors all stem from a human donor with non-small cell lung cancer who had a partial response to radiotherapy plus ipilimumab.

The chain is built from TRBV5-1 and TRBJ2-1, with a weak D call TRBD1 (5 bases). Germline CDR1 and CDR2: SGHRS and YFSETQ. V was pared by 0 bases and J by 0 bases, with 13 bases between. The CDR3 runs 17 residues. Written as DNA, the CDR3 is TGCGCCAGCAGCTTGGGGCAGGGCTTGAGCTCCTACAATGAGCAGTTCTTC. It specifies CASSLGQGLSSYNEQFF.

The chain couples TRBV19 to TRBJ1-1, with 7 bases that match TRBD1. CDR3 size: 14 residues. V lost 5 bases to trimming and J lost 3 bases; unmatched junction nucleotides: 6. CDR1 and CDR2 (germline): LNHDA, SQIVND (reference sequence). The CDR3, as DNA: TGTGCCAGTAGTCTAGGGGGCGTATACACTGAAGCTTTCTTT. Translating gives CASSLGGVYTEAFF.

CDR3 in DNA: TGTGCCAGCAGTTTTCGGACAGTGACAGATACGCAGTATTTT. Amino acids: CASSFRTVTDTQYF. This chain uses TRBV6-1 with TRBJ2-3, with a tentative D call TRBD1 (6 bases). CDR3 length: 14 amino acids. With 5 bases removed from V and 3 bases from J, the gap between germline ends came to 12 bases. The germline V gene has CDR1 MNHNS and CDR2 SASEGT.

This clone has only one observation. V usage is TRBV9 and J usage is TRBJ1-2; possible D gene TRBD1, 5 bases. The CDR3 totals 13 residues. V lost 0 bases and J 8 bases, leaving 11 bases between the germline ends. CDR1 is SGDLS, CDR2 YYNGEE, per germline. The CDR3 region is CASSVGGAGGYTF. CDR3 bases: TGTGCCAGCAGCGTAGGCGGGGCCGGAGGCTACACCTTC.

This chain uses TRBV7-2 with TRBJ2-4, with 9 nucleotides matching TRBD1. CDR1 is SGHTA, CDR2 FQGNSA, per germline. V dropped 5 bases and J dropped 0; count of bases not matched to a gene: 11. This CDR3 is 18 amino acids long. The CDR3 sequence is CASSGSGTGNRAKNIQYF. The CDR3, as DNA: TGTGCCAGCAGCGGGTCCGGGACAGGGAACAGAGCCAAAAACATTCAGTACTTC.

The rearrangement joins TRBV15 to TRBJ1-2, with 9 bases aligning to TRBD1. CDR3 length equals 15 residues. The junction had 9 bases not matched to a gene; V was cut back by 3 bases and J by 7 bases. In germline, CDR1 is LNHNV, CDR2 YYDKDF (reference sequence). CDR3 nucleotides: TGTGCCACCAGCAGCGCTACCGGGACAGGGCTTGGCTACACCTTC. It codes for CATSSATGTGLGYTF.

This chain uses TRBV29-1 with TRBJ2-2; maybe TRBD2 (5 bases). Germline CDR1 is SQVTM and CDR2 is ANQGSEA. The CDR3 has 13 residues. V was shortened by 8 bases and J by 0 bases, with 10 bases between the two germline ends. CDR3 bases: TGCAGCTCCCGGACTGCGAACACCGGGGAGCTGTTTTTT. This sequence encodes CSSRTANTGELFF.

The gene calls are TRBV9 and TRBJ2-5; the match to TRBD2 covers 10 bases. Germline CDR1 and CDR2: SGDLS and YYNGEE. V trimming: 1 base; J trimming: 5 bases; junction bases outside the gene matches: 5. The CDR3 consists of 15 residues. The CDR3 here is CASSVHSGGQETQYF. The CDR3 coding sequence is TGTGCCAGCAGCGTACATAGCGGGGGGCAGGAGACCCAGTACTTC.

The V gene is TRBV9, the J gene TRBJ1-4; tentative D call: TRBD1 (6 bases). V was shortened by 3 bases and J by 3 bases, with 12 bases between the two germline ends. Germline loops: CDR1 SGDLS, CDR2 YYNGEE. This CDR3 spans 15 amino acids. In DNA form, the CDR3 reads TGTGCCAGCAGCGGACTAACAGGGTCTAATGAAAAACTGTTTTTT. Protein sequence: CASSGLTGSNEKLFF.

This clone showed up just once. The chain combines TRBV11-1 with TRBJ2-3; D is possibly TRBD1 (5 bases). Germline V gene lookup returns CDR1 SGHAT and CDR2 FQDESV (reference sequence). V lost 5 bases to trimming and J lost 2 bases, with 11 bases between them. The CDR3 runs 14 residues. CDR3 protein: CASSPRDPTDTQYF. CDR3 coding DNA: TGTGCCAGCAGCCCCAGGGATCCCACAGATACGCAGTATTTT. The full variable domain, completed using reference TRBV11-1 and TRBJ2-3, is EAEVAQSPRYKITEKSQAVAFWCDPISGHATLYWYRQILGQGPELLVQFQDESVVDDSQLPKDRFSAERLKGVDSTLKIQPAELGDSAMYLCASSPRDPTDTQYFGPGTRLTVL.

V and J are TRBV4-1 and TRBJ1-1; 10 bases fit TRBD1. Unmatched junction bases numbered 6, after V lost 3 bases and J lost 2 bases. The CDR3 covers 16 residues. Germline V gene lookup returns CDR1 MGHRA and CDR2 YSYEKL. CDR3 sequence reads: CASSQPDRGPNTEAFF. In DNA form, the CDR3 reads TGCGCCAGCAGCCAGCCCGACAGGGGGCCCAACACTGAAGCTTTCTTT.

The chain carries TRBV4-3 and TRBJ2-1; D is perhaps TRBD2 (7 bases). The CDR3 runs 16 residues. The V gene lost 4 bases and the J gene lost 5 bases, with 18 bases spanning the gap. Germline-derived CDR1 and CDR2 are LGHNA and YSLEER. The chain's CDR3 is CASSRDAGGRNNEQFF. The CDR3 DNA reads TGCGCCAGCAGCCGTGACGCCGGGGGGCGAAACAATGAGCAGTTCTTC.

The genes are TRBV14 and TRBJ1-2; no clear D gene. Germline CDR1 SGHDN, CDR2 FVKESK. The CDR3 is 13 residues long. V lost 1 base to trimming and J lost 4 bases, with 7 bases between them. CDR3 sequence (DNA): TGTGCCAGCAGCCAAGCAACAGTCTATGGCTACACCTTC. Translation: CASSQATVYGYTF.

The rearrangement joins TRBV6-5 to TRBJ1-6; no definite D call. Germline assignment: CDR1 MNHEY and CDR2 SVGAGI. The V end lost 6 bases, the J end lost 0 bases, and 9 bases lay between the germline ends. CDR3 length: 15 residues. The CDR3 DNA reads TGTGCCAGCAGGACGGGGAGCTCCTATAATTCACCCCTCCACTTT. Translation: CASRTGSSYNSPLHF.

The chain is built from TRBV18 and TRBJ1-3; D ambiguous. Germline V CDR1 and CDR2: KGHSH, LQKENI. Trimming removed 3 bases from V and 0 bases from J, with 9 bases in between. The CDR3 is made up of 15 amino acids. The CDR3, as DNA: TGTGCCAGCTCACCCCGCCGGGACTCTGGAAACACCATATATTTT. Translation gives CASSPRRDSGNTIYF.

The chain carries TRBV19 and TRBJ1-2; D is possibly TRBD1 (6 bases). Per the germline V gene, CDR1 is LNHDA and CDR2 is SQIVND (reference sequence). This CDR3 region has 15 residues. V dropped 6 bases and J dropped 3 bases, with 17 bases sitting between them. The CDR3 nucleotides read TGTGCCAGTAGGCGACAGGTCTCAGGTGACTATGGCTACACCTTC. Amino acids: CASRRQVSGDYGYTF.

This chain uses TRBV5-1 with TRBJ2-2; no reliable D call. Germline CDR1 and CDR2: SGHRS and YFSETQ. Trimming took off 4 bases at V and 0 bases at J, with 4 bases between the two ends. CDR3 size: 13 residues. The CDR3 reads CASSSSNTGELFF. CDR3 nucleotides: TGCGCCAGCAGCAGCTCGAACACCGGGGAGCTGTTTTTT.

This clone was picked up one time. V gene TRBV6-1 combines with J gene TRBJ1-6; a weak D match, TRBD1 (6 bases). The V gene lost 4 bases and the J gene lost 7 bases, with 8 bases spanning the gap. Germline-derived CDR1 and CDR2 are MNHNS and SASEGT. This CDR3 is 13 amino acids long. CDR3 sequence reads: CASSATGNSPLHF. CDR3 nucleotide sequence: TGTGCCAGCAGTGCCACAGGGAATTCACCCCTCCACTTT.

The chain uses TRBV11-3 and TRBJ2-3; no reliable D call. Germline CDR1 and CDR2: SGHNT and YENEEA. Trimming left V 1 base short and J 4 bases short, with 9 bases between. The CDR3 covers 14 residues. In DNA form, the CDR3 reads TGTGCCAGCAGCTTAGGCGGTAGCCCAGATACGCAGTATTTT. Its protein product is CASSLGGSPDTQYF.

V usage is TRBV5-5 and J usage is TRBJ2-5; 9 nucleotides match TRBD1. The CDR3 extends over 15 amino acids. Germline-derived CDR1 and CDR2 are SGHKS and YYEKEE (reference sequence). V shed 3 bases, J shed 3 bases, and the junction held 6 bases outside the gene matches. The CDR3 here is CASSWATGGEETQYF. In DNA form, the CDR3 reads TGTGCCAGCAGCTGGGCCACAGGGGGCGAAGAGACCCAGTACTTC.

In nucleotides, the CDR3 is TGTGCCAGCAGCCCTACCGGGACAGGGAACTACGAGCAGTACTTC. It encodes CASSPTGTGNYEQYF. The chain joins TRBV27 to TRBJ2-7, with 9 nucleotides matching TRBD1. The V and J ends lost 6 bases and 3 bases, in that order; junction bases with no gene match: 9. The germline gives CDR1 MNHEY, CDR2 SMNVEV (reference sequence). The CDR3 loop spans 15 amino acids.

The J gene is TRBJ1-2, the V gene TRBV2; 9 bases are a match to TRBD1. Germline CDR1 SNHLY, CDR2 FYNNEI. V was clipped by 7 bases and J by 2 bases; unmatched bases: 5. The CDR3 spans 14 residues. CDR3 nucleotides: TGTGCCAGCATTGGGACAGGGACAAACTATGGCTACACCTTC. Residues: CASIGTGTNYGYTF.

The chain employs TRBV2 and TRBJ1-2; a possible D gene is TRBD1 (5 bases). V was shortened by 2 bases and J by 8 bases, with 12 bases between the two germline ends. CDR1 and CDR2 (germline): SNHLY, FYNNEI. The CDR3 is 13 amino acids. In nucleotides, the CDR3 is TGTGCCAGCAGTGAACAGACAGCCCAGGGCTACACCTTC. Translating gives CASSEQTAQGYTF.

Here the CDR3 DNA reads TGTGCCACCAGGGAGGCACTTGGAAACACCATATATTTT. As protein: CATREALGNTIYF. J is TRBJ1-3 and V is TRBV10-3, with D possibly being TRBD1 (5 bases). The V end lost 10 bases, the J end lost 3 bases, and 13 bases lay between the germline ends. The CDR3 has 13 amino acids. Germline values: CDR1 ENHRY, CDR2 SYGVKD.

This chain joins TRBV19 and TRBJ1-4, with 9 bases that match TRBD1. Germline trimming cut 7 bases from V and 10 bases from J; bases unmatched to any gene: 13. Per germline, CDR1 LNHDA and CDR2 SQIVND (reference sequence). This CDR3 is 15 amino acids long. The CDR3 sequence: CASTRAGQGKGKLFF. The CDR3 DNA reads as TGTGCCAGTACCCGGGCCGGACAGGGGAAGGGAAAACTGTTTTTT.

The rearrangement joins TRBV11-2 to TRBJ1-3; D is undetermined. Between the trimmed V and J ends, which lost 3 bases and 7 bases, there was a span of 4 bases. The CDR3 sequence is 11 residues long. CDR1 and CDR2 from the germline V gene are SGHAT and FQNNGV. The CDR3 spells CASSFSNTIYF. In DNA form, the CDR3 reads TGTGCCAGCAGCTTTTCTAACACCATATATTTT.

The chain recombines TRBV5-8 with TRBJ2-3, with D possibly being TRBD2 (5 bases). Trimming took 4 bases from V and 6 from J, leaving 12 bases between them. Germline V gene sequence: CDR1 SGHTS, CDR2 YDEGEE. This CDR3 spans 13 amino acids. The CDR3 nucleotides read TGTGCCAGCAGCCCGATTGGGGAGGATACGCAGTATTTT. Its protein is CASSPIGEDTQYF.